These T cell receptor beta chains were read from a single sample in a study of blood T cells in healthy people across ages. From the 5' RACE reads, TCRdb called clonotypes with MiXCR, one entry per CDR3 protein. The data show about 800,000 distinct CDR3 sequences, with 55% to 75% seen just once and around 22% held by the top ten. Sample: blood. These receptors came from a man aged 30 to 45 in good health. Both conserved end residues are part of each CDR3. D genes are given only for firm matches. Size tells how often a clone was seen (once, few, many) or the class of an expanded clone, and some rows leave it out.

J: TRBJ2-4
size: NA
length: 14
V: TRBV20-1
D: NA
DNA: TGCAGTGCTACACTAGACTTAGCCAAAAACATTCAGTACTTC
CDR3: CSATLDLAKNIQYF

J: TRBJ2-7
size: few
length: 13
V: TRBV7-2
D: TRBD2
DNA: TGTGCCAGCAGCCGCCCCGGGAGGAACGAGCAGTACTTC
CDR3: CASSRPGRNEQYF

J: TRBJ2-1
size: once
length: 17
V: TRBV5-1
D: TRBD2
DNA: TGCGCCAGCAGCTTGGGATCTAGCGGGAAGAGGCACAATGAGCAGTTCTTC
CDR3: CASSLGSSGKRHNEQFF

J: TRBJ2-3
size: NA
length: 13
V: TRBV6-2/TRBV6-3
D: NA
DNA: TGTGCCATCATCCGGGACGGCACAGATACGCAGTATTTT
CDR3: CAIIRDGTDTQYF

J: TRBJ1-6
size: NA
length: 14
V: TRBV7-3
D: NA
DNA: TGTGCCAGCAGCCAGCAAGGGGGTATTTCACCCCTCCACTTT
CDR3: CASSQQGGISPLHF

J: TRBJ2-1
size: few
length: 15
V: TRBV18
D: TRBD2
DNA: TGTGCCAGCTCACCACCGGGACTAGCGGTACGAGAGCAGTTCTTC
CDR3: CASSPPGLAVREQFF

J: TRBJ2-3
size: few
length: 14
V: TRBV10-3
D: NA
DNA: TGTGCCATCAGGGGACTCACGAGCACAGATACGCAGTATTTT
CDR3: CAIRGLTSTDTQYF

J: TRBJ2-3
size: NA
length: 13
V: TRBV20-1
D: NA
DNA: TGCAGTGCTGGAGACCCCGCGAGAGATACGCAGTATTTT
CDR3: CSAGDPARDTQYF

J: TRBJ1-6
size: few
length: 14
V: TRBV20-1
D: TRBD1
DNA: TGCAGTGCCACGGACAGGGAGAATAATTCACCCCTCCACTTT
CDR3: CSATDRENNSPLHF

J: TRBJ2-7
size: NA
length: 14
V: TRBV7-2
D: TRBD1
DNA: TGTGCCAGCAGCCCAGGGACAGGGGCGCGCGAGCAGTACTTC
CDR3: CASSPGTGAREQYF

J: TRBJ2-7
size: NA
length: 17
V: TRBV20-1
D: TRBD2
DNA: TGCAGTGCTAAAATTCCCCAGGGAGGGGTCGTTGGCTACGAGCAGTACTTC
CDR3: CSAKIPQGGVVGYEQYF

J: TRBJ2-7
size: few
length: 17
V: TRBV6-5
D: NA
DNA: TGTGCCAGCAGTTACCAGACCCCAGGGAATTTTCCCTACGAGCAGTACTTC
CDR3: CASSYQTPGNFPYEQYF

J: TRBJ1-5
size: NA
length: 16
V: TRBV12-3/TRBV12-4
D: TRBD1
DNA: TGTGCCAGCAGTCGACAGGGGGCCGGGGGCAATCAGCCCCAGCATTTT
CDR3: CASSRQGAGGNQPQHF

J: TRBJ2-3
size: few
length: 13
V: TRBV7-2
D: NA
DNA: TGTGCCAGCAGCCATCCGGGGGCAGATACGCAGTATTTT
CDR3: CASSHPGADTQYF

J: TRBJ2-5
size: many
length: 16
V: TRBV11-3
D: TRBD1
DNA: TGTGCCAGCAGCTTAACAGGGACAGTCTCGCAAGAGACCCAGTACTTC
CDR3: CASSLTGTVSQETQYF

J: TRBJ2-4
size: NA
length: 13
V: TRBV5-1
D: NA
DNA: TGCGCCAGCAGCGCGGGGACCGACAACATTCAGTACTTC
CDR3: CASSAGTDNIQYF

J: TRBJ2-7
size: NA
length: 12
V: TRBV12-3/TRBV12-4
D: NA
DNA: TGTGCCAGCATTTCTCTCGTTTCTAAATTGTACTTC
CDR3: CASISLVSKLYF

J: TRBJ2-1
size: NA
length: 16
V: TRBV6-5
D: NA
DNA: TGTGCCAGCAGTTTGCGAGGGGTACACTCCTACAATGAGCAGTTCTTC
CDR3: CASSLRGVHSYNEQFF

J: TRBJ2-1
size: few
length: 12
V: TRBV20-1
D: NA
DNA: TGCAGTGCCGGAGGTAGCTGGTCGGAGCAGTTCTTC
CDR3: CSAGGSWSEQFF

J: TRBJ1-1
size: NA
length: 17
V: TRBV12-3/TRBV12-4
D: TRBD1
DNA: TGTGCCAGCAGTTCCAAAAGACAGGGGGTAGGGGAGACTGAAGCTTTCTTT
CDR3: CASSSKRQGVGETEAFF

J: TRBJ2-2
size: NA
length: 14
V: TRBV7-2
D: NA
DNA: TGTGCCAGCAGCGTAGAAGAGAACACCGGGGAGCTGTTTTTT
CDR3: CASSVEENTGELFF

J: TRBJ2-7
size: few
length: 13
V: TRBV10-3
D: TRBD1
DNA: TGTGCCACCGCGACAGGGTTGGGCTACGAGCAGTACTTC
CDR3: CATATGLGYEQYF

J: TRBJ2-7
size: NA
length: 13
V: TRBV29-1
D: NA
DNA: TGCAGCGTTGAGGATAGGCAGGGGACCTGGCAGTACTTC
CDR3: CSVEDRQGTWQYF

J: TRBJ2-3
size: NA
length: 20
V: TRBV5-1
D: TRBD2
DNA: TGCGCCAGCAGCTTGGCCTCAAGATCGACTAGCGGGGGGGCCGCGGATACGCAGTATTTT
CDR3: CASSLASRSTSGGAADTQYF

J: TRBJ2-1
size: NA
length: 16
V: TRBV7-2
D: NA
DNA: TGTGCCAGCAGCTTAGCCTCAGTAAAGGGACGCAATGAGCAGTTCTTC
CDR3: CASSLASVKGRNEQFF

J: TRBJ2-7
size: few
length: 12
V: TRBV20-1
D: TRBD1
DNA: TGCAGTGCTATTTGGGGACAGACCGAGCAGTACTTC
CDR3: CSAIWGQTEQYF

J: TRBJ2-7
size: NA
length: 18
V: TRBV15
D: TRBD1
DNA: TGTGCCACCAGCGGATACGGGACAGGGCGCAATTTCAGTTACGAGCAGTACTTC
CDR3: CATSGYGTGRNFSYEQYF

J: TRBJ1-1
size: NA
length: 13
V: TRBV29-1
D: NA
DNA: TGCACCGCAACTCCGTCGGGGTCTACTGAAGCTTTCTTT
CDR3: CTATPSGSTEAFF